This T cell receptor (beta chain) was sequenced in a study of T cells after posttransplantation cyclophosphamide. The study, taken as a whole, reports: Skin or GI-infiltrating T cells shared few TRB sequences with blood.

On this clone itself: Its target is unknown.

CDR1 is SEHNR and CDR2 is FQNEAQ in the germline V gene (reference sequence). V was pared by 1 base and J by 6 bases, with 7 bases of the junction left unmatched. This CDR3 spans 15 amino acids. Peripheral blood was collected from the related graft donor on the marrow donation day. The naive gate required viable CD3+CD4+ or CD3+CD8+ cells with CCR7+CD45RA+CD45RO-CD95-CD27+CD28+ phenotype. Measured with immunoSEQ multiplex PCR; TCRdb has only the in-frame clones, and not every one. The data show about 21,000 clones, roughly 98% seen once. Sample: naive CD8+ T cells sorted from PBMCs. The chain couples TRBV7-9 to TRBJ1-2, with 8 bases identical to TRBD1. The receptor's source is a man in his forties or fifties in good health, CMV-negative, and a related stem cell transplant donor. The CDR3 DNA reads TGTGCCAGCAGCTTAGGGACAGGGTTGGAGGATGGCTACACCTTC. This codes for CASSLGTGLEDGYTF.